This TCR beta chain derives from a study of regulatory T cells in long-lasting Graves disease. Study-level points and caveats: Persistent Graves' patients showed less TCR diversity than newly diagnosed ones.

The ends lost 1 base at V and 9 bases at J; junction bases unmatched: 12. The CDR3 spans 14 residues. Germline CDR1 reads DFQATT; CDR2 reads SNEGSKA (reference sequence). Both iRepertoire HTBI primers and Arm-PCR of CDR3 regions were used to build the TCR beta libraries. TCRdb itself ran the multiplex PCR reads through MiXCR, one entry per CDR3 protein. The table shows some 420,000 distinct CDR3 sequences, with 20% to 25% occurring only once. The sample holds many counts of this clonotype. Its antigen is as yet unknown. This sample's time point: persistent/refractory GD, antithyroid drugs over 5 years with positive TRAb. PBMCs provided the RNA from which the TCR library was made.

This rearrangement joins TRBV20-1 to TRBJ2-7; 7 bases are shared with TRBD1. The clonotype was recovered from a female donor with Graves disease. The sample was peripheral blood mononuclear cells (PBMCs), taken when the disease was refractory, from a patient treated with antithyroid drugs. CDR3 region: CSARVPGQDHLQYF. DNA for the CDR3: TGCAGTGCTAGAGTCCCCGGACAGGATCATCTGCAGTACTTC.